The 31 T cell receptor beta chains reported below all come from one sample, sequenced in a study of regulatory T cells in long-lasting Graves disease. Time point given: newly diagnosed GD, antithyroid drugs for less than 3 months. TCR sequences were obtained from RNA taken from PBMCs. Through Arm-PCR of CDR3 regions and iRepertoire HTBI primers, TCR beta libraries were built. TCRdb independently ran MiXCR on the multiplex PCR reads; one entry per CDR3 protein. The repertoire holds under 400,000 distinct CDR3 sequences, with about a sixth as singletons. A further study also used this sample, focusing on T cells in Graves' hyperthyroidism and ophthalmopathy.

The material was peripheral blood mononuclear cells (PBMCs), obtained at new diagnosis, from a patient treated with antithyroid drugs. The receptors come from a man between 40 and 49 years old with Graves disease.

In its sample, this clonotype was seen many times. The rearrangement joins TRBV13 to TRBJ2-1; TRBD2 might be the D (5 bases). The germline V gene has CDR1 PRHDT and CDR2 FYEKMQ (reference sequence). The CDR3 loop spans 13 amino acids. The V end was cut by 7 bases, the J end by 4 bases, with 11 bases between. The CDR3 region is CASTSDSYNEQFF. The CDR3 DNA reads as TGTGCCAGCACCTCGGACTCTTACAATGAGCAGTTCTTC.

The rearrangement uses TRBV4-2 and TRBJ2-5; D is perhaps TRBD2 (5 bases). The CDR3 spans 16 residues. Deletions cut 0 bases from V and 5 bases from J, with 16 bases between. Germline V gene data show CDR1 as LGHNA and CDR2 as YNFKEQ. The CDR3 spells CASSQDRRTSVETQYF. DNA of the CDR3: TGTGCCAGCAGCCAAGATCGCCGAACTAGTGTGGAGACCCAGTACTTC.

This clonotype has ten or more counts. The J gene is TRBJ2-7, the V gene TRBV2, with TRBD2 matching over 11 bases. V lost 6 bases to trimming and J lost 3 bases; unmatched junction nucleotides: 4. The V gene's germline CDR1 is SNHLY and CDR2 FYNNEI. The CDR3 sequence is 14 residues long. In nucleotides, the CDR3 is TGTGCCAGCAGACCCACTAGCGGGGGCTACGAGCAGTACTTC. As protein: CASRPTSGGYEQYF.

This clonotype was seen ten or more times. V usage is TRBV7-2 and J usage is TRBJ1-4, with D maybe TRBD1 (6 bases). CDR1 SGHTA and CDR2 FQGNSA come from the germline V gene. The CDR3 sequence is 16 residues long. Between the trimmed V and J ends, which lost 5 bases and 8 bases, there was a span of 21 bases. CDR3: CASSLQPRGSGEKLFF. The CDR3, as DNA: TGTGCCAGCAGCCTACAACCCAGGGGAAGCGGGGAAAAACTGTTTTTT.

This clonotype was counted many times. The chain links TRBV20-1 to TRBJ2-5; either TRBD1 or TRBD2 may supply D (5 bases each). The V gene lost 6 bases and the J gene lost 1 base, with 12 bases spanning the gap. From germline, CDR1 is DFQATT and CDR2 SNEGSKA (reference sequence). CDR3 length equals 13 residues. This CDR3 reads CSAGRGTQETQYF. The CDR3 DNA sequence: TGCAGTGCAGGACGAGGGACCCAAGAGACCCAGTACTTC.

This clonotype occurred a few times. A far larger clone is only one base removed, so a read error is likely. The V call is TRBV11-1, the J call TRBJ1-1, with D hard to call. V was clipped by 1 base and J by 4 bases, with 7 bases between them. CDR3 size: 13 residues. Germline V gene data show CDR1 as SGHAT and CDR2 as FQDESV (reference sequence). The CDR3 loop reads CASSLVQSTEAFF. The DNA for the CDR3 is TGTGCCAGCAGCTTAGTCCAGAGCACTGAAGCTTTCTTT. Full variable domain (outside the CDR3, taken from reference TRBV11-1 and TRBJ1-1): EAEVAQSPRYKITEKSQAVAFWCDPISGHATLYWYRQILGQGPELLVQFQDESVVDDSQLPKDRFSAERLKGVDSTLKIQPAELGDSAMYLCASSLVQSTEAFFGQGTRLTVV.

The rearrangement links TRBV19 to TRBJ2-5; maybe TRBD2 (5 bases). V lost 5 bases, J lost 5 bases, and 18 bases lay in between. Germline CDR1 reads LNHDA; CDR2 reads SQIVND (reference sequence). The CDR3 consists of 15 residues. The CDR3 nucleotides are TGTGCCAGTAGTCGGAGGACGGCACTGGGGGAGACCCAGTACTTC. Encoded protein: CASSRRTALGETQYF.

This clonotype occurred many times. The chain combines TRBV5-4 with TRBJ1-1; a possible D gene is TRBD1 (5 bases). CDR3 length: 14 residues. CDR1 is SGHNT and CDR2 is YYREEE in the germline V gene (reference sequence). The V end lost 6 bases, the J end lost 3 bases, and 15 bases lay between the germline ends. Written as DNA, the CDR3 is TGTGCCAGCACCCCCGCGGGGGAAGACACTGAAGCTTTCTTT. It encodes CASTPAGEDTEAFF.

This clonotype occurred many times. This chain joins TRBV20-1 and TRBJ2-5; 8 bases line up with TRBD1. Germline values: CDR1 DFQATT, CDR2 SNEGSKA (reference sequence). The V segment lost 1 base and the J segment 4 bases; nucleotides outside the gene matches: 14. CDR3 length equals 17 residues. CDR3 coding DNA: TGCAGTGCTAGAGTTCAGAAACCTGACAGGGGACGAGAGACCCAGTACTTC. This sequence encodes CSARVQKPDRGRETQYF.

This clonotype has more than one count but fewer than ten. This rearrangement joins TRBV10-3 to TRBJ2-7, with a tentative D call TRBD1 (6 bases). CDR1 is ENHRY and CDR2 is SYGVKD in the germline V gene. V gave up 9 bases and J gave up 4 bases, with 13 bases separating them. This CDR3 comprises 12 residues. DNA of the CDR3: TGTGCCATATCAGGGGTTCCATACGAGCAGTACTTC. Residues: CAISGVPYEQYF.

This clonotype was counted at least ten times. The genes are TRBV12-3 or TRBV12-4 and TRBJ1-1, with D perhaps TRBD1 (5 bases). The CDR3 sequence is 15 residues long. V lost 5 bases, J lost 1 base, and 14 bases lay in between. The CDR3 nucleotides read TGTGCCAGCAGTGGCTTCAGGGCGGAGAACACTGAAGCTTTCTTT. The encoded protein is CASSGFRAENTEAFF.

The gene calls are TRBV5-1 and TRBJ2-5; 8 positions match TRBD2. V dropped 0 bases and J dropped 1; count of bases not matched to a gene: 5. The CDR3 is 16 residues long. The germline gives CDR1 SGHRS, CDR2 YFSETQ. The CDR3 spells CASSLVIAGTQETQYF. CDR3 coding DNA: TGCGCCAGCAGCTTGGTCATAGCGGGGACCCAAGAGACCCAGTACTTC.

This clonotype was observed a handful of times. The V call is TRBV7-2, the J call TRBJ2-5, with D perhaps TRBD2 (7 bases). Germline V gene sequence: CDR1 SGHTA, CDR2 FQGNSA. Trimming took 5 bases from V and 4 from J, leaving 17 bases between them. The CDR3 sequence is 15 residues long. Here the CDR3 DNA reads TGTGCCAGCAGCCATGGGGGGGCGCGTCGAGAGACCCAGTACTTC. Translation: CASSHGGARRETQYF.

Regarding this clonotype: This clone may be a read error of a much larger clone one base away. CDR3 sequence reads: CASSYAISGYGYTF. In DNA, the CDR3 is TGTGCCAGCAGTTACGCAATATCAGGGTATGGCTACACCTTC. The V and J genes are TRBV6-2 or TRBV6-3 and TRBJ1-2; D may be TRBD1 (5 bases). There are 14 residues in the CDR3. Germline CDR1 reads MNHEY; CDR2 reads SVGEGT. V dropped 2 bases and J dropped 5 bases, with 12 bases sitting between them.

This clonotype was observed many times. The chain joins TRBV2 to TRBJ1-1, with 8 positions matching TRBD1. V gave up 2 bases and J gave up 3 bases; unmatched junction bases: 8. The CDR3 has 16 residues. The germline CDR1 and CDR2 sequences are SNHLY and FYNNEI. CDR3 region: CASSESGTGIYTEAFF. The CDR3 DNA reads TGTGCCAGCAGTGAAAGCGGGACAGGCATTTACACTGAAGCTTTCTTT.

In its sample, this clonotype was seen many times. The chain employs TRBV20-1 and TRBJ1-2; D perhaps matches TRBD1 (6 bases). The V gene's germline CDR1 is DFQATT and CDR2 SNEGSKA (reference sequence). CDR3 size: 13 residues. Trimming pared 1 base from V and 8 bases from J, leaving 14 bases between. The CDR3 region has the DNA TGCAGTGCTAGAGTTATGAGGGGGGTCGGCTACACCTTC. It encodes CSARVMRGVGYTF.

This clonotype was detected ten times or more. CDR3 in amino acids: CASSLELNNEQFF. For the CDR3, the DNA is TGTGCCAGCAGCTTAGAACTCAACAATGAGCAGTTCTTC. V is TRBV7-9 and J is TRBJ2-1; D gene ambiguous. Between the trimmed V and J ends, which lost 1 base and 5 bases, there was a span of 6 bases. Germline V gene lookup returns CDR1 SEHNR and CDR2 FQNEAQ (reference sequence). The CDR3 spans 13 residues.

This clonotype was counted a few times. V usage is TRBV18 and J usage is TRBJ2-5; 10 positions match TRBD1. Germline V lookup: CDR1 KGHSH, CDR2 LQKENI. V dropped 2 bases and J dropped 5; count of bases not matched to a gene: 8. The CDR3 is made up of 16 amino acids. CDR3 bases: TGTGCCAGCTCACCAAGGGGACAGGGGATCGGGGAGACCCAGTACTTC. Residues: CASSPRGQGIGETQYF. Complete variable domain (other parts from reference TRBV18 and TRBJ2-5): NAGVMQNPRHLVRRRGQEARLRCSPMKGHSHVYWYRQLPEEGLKFMVYLQKENIIDESGMPKERFSAEFPKEGPSILRIQQVVRGDSAAYFCASSPRGQGIGETQYFGPGTRLLVL.

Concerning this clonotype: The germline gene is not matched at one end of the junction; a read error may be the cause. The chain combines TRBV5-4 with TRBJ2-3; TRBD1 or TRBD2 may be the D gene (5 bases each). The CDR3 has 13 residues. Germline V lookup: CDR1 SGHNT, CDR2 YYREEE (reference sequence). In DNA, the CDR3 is TGTGCCAGCAACTTGGGGGGCACAGATACGCAGTATTTT. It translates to CASNLGGTDTQYF.

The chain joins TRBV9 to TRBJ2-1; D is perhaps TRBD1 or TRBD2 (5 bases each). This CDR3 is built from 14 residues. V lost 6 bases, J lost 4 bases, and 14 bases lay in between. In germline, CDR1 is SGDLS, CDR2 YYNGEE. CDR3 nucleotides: TGTGCCAGCACTTACGGGGCGAATTACAATGAGCAGTTCTTC. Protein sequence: CASTYGANYNEQFF.

CDR3 sequence reads: CASSYNIGGNTGELFF. The CDR3 coding sequence is TGCGCCAGCAGCTACAACATCGGGGGGAACACCGGGGAGCTGTTTTTT. V and J are TRBV5-1 and TRBJ2-2, with D possibly being TRBD2 (6 bases). Deletions cut 3 bases from V and 1 base from J, with 13 bases between. This CDR3 is 16 amino acids long. Germline values: CDR1 SGHRS, CDR2 YFSETQ.

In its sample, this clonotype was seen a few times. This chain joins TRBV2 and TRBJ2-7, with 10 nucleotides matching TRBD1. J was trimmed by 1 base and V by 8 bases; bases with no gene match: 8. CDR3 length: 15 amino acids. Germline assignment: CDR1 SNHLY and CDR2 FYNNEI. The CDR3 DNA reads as TGTGCCAGCCGGGACAGGGGATATGCTTCCTACGAGCAGTACTTC. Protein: CASRDRGYASYEQYF.

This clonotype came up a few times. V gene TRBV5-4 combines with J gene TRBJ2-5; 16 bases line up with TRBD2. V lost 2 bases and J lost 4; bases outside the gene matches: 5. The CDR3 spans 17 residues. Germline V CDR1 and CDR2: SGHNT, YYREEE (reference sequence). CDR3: CASSFGTSGGAVETQYF. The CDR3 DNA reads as TGTGCCAGCAGCTTTGGGACTAGCGGGGGGGCCGTAGAGACCCAGTACTTC.

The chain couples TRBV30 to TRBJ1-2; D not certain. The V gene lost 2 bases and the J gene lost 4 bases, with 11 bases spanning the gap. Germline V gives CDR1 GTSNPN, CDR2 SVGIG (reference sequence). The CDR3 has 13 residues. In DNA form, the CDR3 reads TGTGCCTGGAGTCGTCGGGAATCCTATGGCTACACCTTC. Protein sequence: CAWSRRESYGYTF.

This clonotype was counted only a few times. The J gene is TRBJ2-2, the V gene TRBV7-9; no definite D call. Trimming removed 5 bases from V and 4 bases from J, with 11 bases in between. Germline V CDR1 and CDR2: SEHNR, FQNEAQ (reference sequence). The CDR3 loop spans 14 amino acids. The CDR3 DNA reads TGTGCCAGCAGCCAGCGACCGAGCACCGGGGAGCTGTTTTTT. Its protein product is CASSQRPSTGELFF.

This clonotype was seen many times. The chain's CDR3 is CASSHDGGAREKLFF. CDR3 in DNA: TGTGCCAGCAGCCACGATGGGGGGGCGCGTGAAAAACTGTTTTTT. The chain has TRBV7-2 and TRBJ1-4; D perhaps matches TRBD1 (6 bases). V was pared by 5 bases and J by 7 bases, with 17 bases between. CDR3 size: 15 residues. CDR1 is SGHTA, CDR2 FQGNSA, per germline. The variable domain in full, completed from reference TRBV7-2 and TRBJ1-4, reads GAGVSQSPSNKVTEKGKDVELRCDPISGHTALYWYRQSLGQGLEFLIYFQGNSAPDKSGLPSDRFSAERTGGSVSTLTIQRTQQEDSAVYLCASSHDGGAREKLFFGSGTQLSVL.

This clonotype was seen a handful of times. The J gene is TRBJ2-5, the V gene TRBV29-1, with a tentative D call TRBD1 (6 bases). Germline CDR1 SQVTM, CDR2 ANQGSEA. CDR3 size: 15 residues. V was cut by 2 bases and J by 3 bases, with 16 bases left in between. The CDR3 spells CSVENRRQAEETQYF. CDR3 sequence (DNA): TGCAGCGTTGAAAATAGGCGACAGGCGGAAGAGACCCAGTACTTC.

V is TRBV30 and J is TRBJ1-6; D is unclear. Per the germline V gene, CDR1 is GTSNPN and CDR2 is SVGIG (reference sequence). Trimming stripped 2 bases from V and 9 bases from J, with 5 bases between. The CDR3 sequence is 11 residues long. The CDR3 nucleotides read TGTGCCTGGAGTAGATTTTCACCCCTCCACTTT. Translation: CAWSRFSPLHF.

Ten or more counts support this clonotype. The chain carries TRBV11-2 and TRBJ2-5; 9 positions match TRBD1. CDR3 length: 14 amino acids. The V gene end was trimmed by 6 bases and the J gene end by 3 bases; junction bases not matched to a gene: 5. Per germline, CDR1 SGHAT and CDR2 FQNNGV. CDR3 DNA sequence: TGTGCCAGCAGTTCCTGGACAGGGGAAGAGACCCAGTACTTC. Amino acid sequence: CASSSWTGEETQYF.

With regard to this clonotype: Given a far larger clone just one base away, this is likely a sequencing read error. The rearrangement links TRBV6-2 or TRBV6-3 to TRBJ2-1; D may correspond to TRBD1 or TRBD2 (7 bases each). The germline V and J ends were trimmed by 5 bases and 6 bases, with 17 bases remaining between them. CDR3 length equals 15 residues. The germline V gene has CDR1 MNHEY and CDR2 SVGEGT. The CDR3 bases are TGTGCCAGCAGTGAAGTCAGGGGGGGACCCAATGAGCAGTTCTTC. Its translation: CASSEVRGGPNEQFF.

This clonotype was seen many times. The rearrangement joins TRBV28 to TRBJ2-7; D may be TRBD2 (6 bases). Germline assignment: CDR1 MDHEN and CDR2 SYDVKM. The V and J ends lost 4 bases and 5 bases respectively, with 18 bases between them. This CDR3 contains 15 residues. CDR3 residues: CASSSPGVKLDEQYF. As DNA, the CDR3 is TGTGCCAGCAGTTCGCCGGGGGTCAAGCTAGACGAGCAGTACTTC.